Described below is a single T cell receptor beta chain sequence and its context. The antigen remains undetermined. These data are taken from a study of OX40 agonist ivuxolimab in advanced cancers. The study, taken as a whole, reports: The study found among the lowest clonal expansion in partial responders at 0.1-3.0 mg/kg.

Measured with immunoSEQ multiplex PCR; TCRdb has only the in-frame clones, and not every one. The table records 35,000 to 45,000 clones, 76% of them present only once. The TCR comes from an adult with an advanced solid tumor such as melanoma, head and neck, liver or kidney cancer. The specimen comprised CD4+ or CD8+ T cells sorted from blood, sampled in a trial of the OX40 agonist ivuxolimab.

CDR3 loop: CASSLYGDTRGYTF. The DNA for the CDR3 is TGTGCCAGCAGTTTATACGGGGACACTAGAGGCTACACCTTC. This chain joins TRBV28 and TRBJ1-2; perhaps TRBD1 as D (6 bases). The CDR3 covers 14 residues. The germline gives CDR1 MDHEN, CDR2 SYDVKM. Trimming removed 1 base at V and 8 bases at J, with 14 bases between.